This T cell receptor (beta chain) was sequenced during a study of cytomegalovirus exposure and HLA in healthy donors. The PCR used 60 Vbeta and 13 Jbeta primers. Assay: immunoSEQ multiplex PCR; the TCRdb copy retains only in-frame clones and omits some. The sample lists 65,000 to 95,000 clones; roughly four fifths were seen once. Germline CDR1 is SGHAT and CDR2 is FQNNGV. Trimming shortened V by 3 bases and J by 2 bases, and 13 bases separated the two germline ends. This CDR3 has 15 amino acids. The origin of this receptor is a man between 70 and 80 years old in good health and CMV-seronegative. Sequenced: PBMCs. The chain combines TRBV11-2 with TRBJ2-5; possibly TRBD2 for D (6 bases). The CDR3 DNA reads TGTGCCAGCAGCTTTTTAAACGGGAGACAAGAGACCCAGTACTTC. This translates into CASSFLNGRQETQYF. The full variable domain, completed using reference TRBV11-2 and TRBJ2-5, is EAGVAQSPRYKIIEKRQSVAFWCNPISGHATLYWYQQILGQGPKLLIQFQNNGVVDDSQLPKDRFSAERLKGVDSTLKIQPAKLEDSAVYLCASSFLNGRQETQYFGPGTRLLVL.